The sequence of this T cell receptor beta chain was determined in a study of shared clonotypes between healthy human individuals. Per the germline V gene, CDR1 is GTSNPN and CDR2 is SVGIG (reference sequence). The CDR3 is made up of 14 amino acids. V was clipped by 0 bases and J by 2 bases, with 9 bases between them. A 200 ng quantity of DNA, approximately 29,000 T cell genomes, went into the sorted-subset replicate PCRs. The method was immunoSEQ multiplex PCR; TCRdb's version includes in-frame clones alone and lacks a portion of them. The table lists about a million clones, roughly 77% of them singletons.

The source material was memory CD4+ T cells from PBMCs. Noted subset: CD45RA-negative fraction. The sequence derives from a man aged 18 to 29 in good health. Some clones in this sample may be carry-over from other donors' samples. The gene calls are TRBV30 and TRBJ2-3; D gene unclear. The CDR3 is CAWSVIGPTDTQYF. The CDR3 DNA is TGTGCCTGGAGTGTTATAGGACCCACAGATACGCAGTATTTT.